Below, one T cell receptor (beta chain) is given with its context. Under the authors' procedure: Quantification of nucleated cells was approximated via reference gene primer amplification. Libraries were prepared by immunoSEQ multiplex PCR; TCRdb keeps only in-frame clonotypes and omits some of them. From that table come the V and J calls and clone size; the DNA was used to work out D and trimming. The sample has about 94,000 clones; approximately 83% are singletons. This sample stems from a study of blood T cell repertoires in COVID-19. Looking at the study overall: There were acute and convalescent COVID-19 samples, and they came from the United States, Italy and Spain. T cells, B-cell-depleted T cells, or PBMCs supplied cDNA or gDNA.

The sequencing input was peripheral blood. This TCR came from a man aged 60 to 75 with acute or convalescent COVID-19.

This chain's CDR3 is CASSFHSKGGYGYTF. In DNA form, the CDR3 reads TGTGCCAGCAGTTTCCACTCCAAAGGAGGGTATGGCTACACCTTC. The chain uses TRBV27 and TRBJ1-2; no firm D call. Germline V gene lookup returns CDR1 MNHEY and CDR2 SMNVEV (reference sequence). Trimming stripped 3 bases from V and 5 bases from J, with 16 bases between. The CDR3 consists of 15 residues.